The 26 T cell receptor beta chains given below trace back to one sample, sequenced in a study of blood T cell repertoires in COVID-19. The protocol was immunoSEQ multiplex PCR, while the TCRdb copy is restricted to in-frame clones and leaves out a portion. There are about 78,000 clones in the sample; about 89% occur only once, and roughly 4.5% lies in the top ten. Material: peripheral blood. The receptors stem from a man aged 50 to 59 with active or convalescent COVID-19.

The chain is built from TRBV14 and TRBJ1-3; 7 bases match TRBD1. The trim removed 1 base at V and 0 bases at J, leaving 0 bases unmatched. The CDR3 covers 15 residues. CDR1 is SGHDN and CDR2 is FVKESK in the germline V gene. The CDR3 spells CASSQAGGSGNTIYF. Here the CDR3 DNA reads TGTGCCAGCAGCCAAGCAGGGGGCTCTGGAAACACCATATATTTT.

The CDR3 region is CASSQVPSGGAYEQFF. The CDR3 bases are TGCGCCAGCAGCCAAGTACCTAGCGGGGGGGCCTATGAGCAGTTCTTC. The V call is TRBV4-3, the J call TRBJ2-1; TRBD2 matches at 12 bases. The junction had 6 bases not matched to a gene; V was cut back by 1 base and J by 8 bases. The CDR3 is 16 residues long. Germline CDR1 reads LGHNA; CDR2 reads YSLEER.

This sequence joins TRBV6-6 and TRBJ1-2; 7 nucleotides align to TRBD1. Trimming cost V 6 bases and J 3 bases; bases outside gene matches: 10. The CDR3 sequence is 15 residues long. Germline loops: CDR1 MNHNY, CDR2 SVGAGI (reference sequence). CDR3 residues: CASSRDRAAYYGYTF. The CDR3 nucleotides are TGTGCCAGCAGCCGAGACAGGGCCGCTTACTATGGCTACACCTTC.

This chain joins TRBV27 and TRBJ2-2; 8 bases fit TRBD1. The germline gives CDR1 MNHEY, CDR2 SMNVEV (reference sequence). V trimming: 6 bases; J trimming: 5 bases; junction bases outside the gene matches: 8. This CDR3 has 15 amino acids. CDR3 loop: CASSPRTGFTGELFF. DNA of the CDR3: TGTGCCAGCAGCCCCCGGACAGGGTTTACCGGGGAGCTGTTTTTT.

The chain couples TRBV6-5 to TRBJ1-1, with 7 bases fitting TRBD1. Germline values: CDR1 MNHEY, CDR2 SVGAGI. The CDR3 covers 14 residues. Trimming took 8 bases from V and 1 from J; bases not matched to a gene: 7. CDR3 DNA: TGTGCCAGCGGCTCAGGGGGAGGGAACACTGAAGCTTTCTTT. It specifies CASGSGGGNTEAFF.

The J gene is TRBJ1-4, the V gene TRBV4-2, with D unresolved. Germline V CDR1 and CDR2: LGHNA, YNFKEQ. CDR3 size: 17 residues. Trimming left V 0 bases short and J 1 base short, with 12 bases between. The CDR3 nucleotides are TGTGCCAGCAGCCAAGAGGTGCAGGATTTAACTAATGAAAAACTGTTTTTT. Amino acids: CASSQEVQDLTNEKLFF.

V is TRBV12-5 and J is TRBJ1-2; D might be TRBD1 (6 bases). CDR1 is LGHNT, CDR2 FRNRAP, per germline. The CDR3 runs to 13 residues. Between the trimmed V and J ends, which lost 4 bases and 3 bases, there was a span of 9 bases. This CDR3 is CASGSDRDYGYTF. In DNA, the CDR3 is TGTGCTAGTGGTTCGGACAGAGACTATGGCTACACCTTC.

About this clone itself: Other DNA sequences in this sample translate to the same CDR3. The V call is TRBV27, the J call TRBJ1-2, with 9 bases identical to TRBD1. There are 13 residues in the CDR3. Germline assignment: CDR1 MNHEY and CDR2 SMNVEV (reference sequence). The junction had 1 base not matched to a gene; V was cut back by 4 bases and J by 4 bases. CDR3 loop: CASSSGQGYGYTF. As DNA, the CDR3 is TGTGCCAGCAGTTCGGGACAGGGCTATGGCTACACCTTC.

The CDR3 is CASSGGGRGAFF. The CDR3 DNA reads as TGTGCCAGCAGTGGGGGGGGCAGGGGAGCTTTCTTT. The rearrangement joins TRBV27 to TRBJ1-1, with D perhaps matching TRBD1 (6 bases). The V end lost 5 bases, the J end lost 10 bases, and 14 bases lay between the germline ends. Germline CDR1 is MNHEY and CDR2 is SMNVEV (reference sequence). The CDR3 is 12 residues long.

The chain is built from TRBV10-3 and TRBJ2-7; the match to TRBD2 covers 8 bases. The CDR3 has 13 amino acids. The junction had 4 bases not matched to a gene; V was cut back by 3 bases and J by 6 bases. CDR1 and CDR2 from the germline V gene are ENHRY and SYGVKD. The CDR3 DNA is TGTGCCATCAGTGAAATCGGGAGGGCCGAGCAGTACTTC. Its translation: CAISEIGRAEQYF.

This chain joins TRBV2 and TRBJ2-7, with 11 bases that match TRBD1. This CDR3 comprises 13 residues. In germline, CDR1 is SNHLY, CDR2 FYNNEI. J was trimmed by 2 bases and V by 8 bases; bases with no gene match: 2. The CDR3 nucleotides are TGTGCCAGCGGGACAGGGGGTGCCTACGAGCAGTACGTC. Its translation: CASGTGGAYEQYV.

In its sample, this clone ranks as medium-sized (0.01 to 0.1%). The chain is built from TRBV5-5 and TRBJ2-7, with a tentative D call TRBD2 (7 bases). The CDR3 has 17 amino acids. In germline, CDR1 is SGHKS, CDR2 YYEKEE (reference sequence). V was cut by 1 base and J by 0 bases, with 17 bases left in between. CDR3 sequence (DNA): TGTGCCAGCAGCTTGCGGGCGGGGGCCACAAGCTCCTACGAGCAGTACGTC. Its translation is CASSLRAGATSSYEQYV.

The chain uses TRBV5-5 and TRBJ2-7; TRBD1 matches at 10 bases. The germline CDR1 and CDR2 sequences are SGHKS and YYEKEE (reference sequence). V shed 1 base, J shed 3 bases, and the junction held 13 bases outside the gene matches. The CDR3 covers 18 residues. The CDR3: CASSLMHQTGGLSYEQYF. The CDR3 DNA follows: TGTGCCAGCAGCTTGATGCATCAGACAGGGGGCCTTAGCTACGAGCAGTACTTC.

The gene calls are TRBV6-6 and TRBJ1-2; the D gene is possibly TRBD1 (5 bases). V lost 5 bases and J 0 bases, leaving 22 bases between the germline ends. Germline V gives CDR1 MNHNY, CDR2 SVGAGI (reference sequence). This CDR3 is built from 18 residues. The CDR3 reads CASSPKTQGIGANYGYTF. The DNA for the CDR3 is TGTGCCAGCAGTCCCAAAACGCAGGGCATAGGTGCTAACTATGGCTACACCTTC.

This chain uses TRBV6-6 with TRBJ2-5, with 7 bases aligning to TRBD1. Germline-derived CDR1 and CDR2 are MNHNY and SVGAGI (reference sequence). Unmatched junction bases numbered 14, after V lost 5 bases and J lost 2 bases. The CDR3 covers 17 residues. The CDR3 DNA reads as TGTGCCAGCAGTCCCGGGACAGCGAGTAGCGCACAAGAGACCCAGTACTTC. It encodes CASSPGTASSAQETQYF.

The CDR3 coding sequence is TGTGCCAGTAGTACGGGGGTCGGGGAGACCCAGTACTTC. It translates to CASSTGVGETQYF. The chain uses TRBV19 and TRBJ2-5; D may be TRBD2 (6 bases). The CDR3 totals 13 residues. Trimming removed 4 bases at V and 5 bases at J, with 11 bases between. In germline, CDR1 is LNHDA, CDR2 SQIVND (reference sequence).

This chain links TRBV7-9 with TRBJ2-5; 14 bases map to TRBD2. V shed 4 bases, J shed 2 bases, and the junction held 6 bases outside the gene matches. The germline CDR1 and CDR2 sequences are SEHNR and FQNEAQ (reference sequence). CDR3 size: 17 residues. The CDR3 protein is CASSSGTSGGIQETQYF. CDR3 nucleotide sequence: TGTGCCAGCAGCTCCGGGACTAGCGGGGGCATACAAGAGACCCAGTACTTC.

The chain has TRBV6-5 and TRBJ2-4; D gene unclear. Germline V gene lookup returns CDR1 MNHEY and CDR2 SVGAGI. The V gene lost 5 bases and the J gene lost 5 bases, with 16 bases spanning the gap. This CDR3 has 15 amino acids. CDR3 DNA: TGTGCCAGCAGTCTGACTGCCAAGAGAGAAAACATTCAGTACTTC. Translation: CASSLTAKRENIQYF.

This clone has more than one count but fewer than ten. The chain is built from TRBV10-3 and TRBJ2-1; 7 nucleotides align to TRBD2. The CDR3 spans 13 residues. Germline V gene data show CDR1 as ENHRY and CDR2 as SYGVKD. J was trimmed by 6 bases and V by 6 bases; bases with no gene match: 5. CDR3 loop: CAIRGGTGNEQFF. CDR3 sequence (DNA): TGTGCCATCAGGGGAGGGACGGGCAATGAGCAGTTCTTC.

The chain is built from TRBV3-1 (or the pseudogene TRBV3-2) and TRBJ1-3; TRBD1 matches 9 bases. This CDR3 is built from 15 residues. The germline gives CDR1 LGHDT, CDR2 YNNKEL (reference sequence). With V trimmed by 5 bases and J by 3 bases, 5 bases remained unmatched. CDR3 residues: CASSSGQGDGNTIYF. The CDR3 DNA follows: TGTGCCAGCAGCTCGGGACAGGGCGATGGAAACACCATATATTTT.

J is TRBJ2-3 and V is TRBV2; 11 positions agree with TRBD2. The germline V gene has CDR1 SNHLY and CDR2 FYNNEI. This CDR3 spans 14 amino acids. With 6 bases clipped from V and 5 bases from J, the junction kept 4 bases outside the gene matches. This chain's CDR3 is CASRPSGGKDTQYF. In nucleotides, the CDR3 is TGTGCCAGCAGGCCTAGCGGGGGGAAAGATACGCAGTATTTT.

The V gene is TRBV27, the J gene TRBJ1-5; a possible D gene is TRBD1 (5 bases). The CDR3 consists of 14 residues. Germline V CDR1 and CDR2: MNHEY, SMNVEV (reference sequence). Trimming removed 3 bases from V and 3 bases from J, with 9 bases in between. CDR3 sequence reads: CASSLRGLNQPQHF. The CDR3 DNA is TGTGCCAGCAGTTTGCGGGGACTCAATCAGCCCCAGCATTTT.

The chain is built from TRBV6-1 and TRBJ1-2; TRBD1 matches 7 bases. The CDR3 contains 13 residues. Germline CDR1 is MNHNS and CDR2 is SASEGT. The V gene end was trimmed by 8 bases and the J gene end by 2 bases; junction bases not matched to a gene: 5. The CDR3, as DNA: TGTGCCAGCCGCAGGACAGGCAACTATGGCTACACCTTC. Encoded protein: CASRRTGNYGYTF.

V gene TRBV6-4 combines with J gene TRBJ1-1; D gene unclear. V lost 6 bases, J lost 0 bases, and 8 bases lay in between. From germline, CDR1 is MRHNA and CDR2 SNTAGT. The CDR3 has 13 residues. CDR3 sequence: CASRQQMNTEAFF. CDR3 in DNA: TGTGCCAGCAGACAACAGATGAACACTGAAGCTTTCTTT.

The rearrangement links TRBV6-4 to TRBJ2-3, with TRBD2 as a possible D gene (6 bases). V lost 4 bases, J lost 5 bases, and 22 bases lay in between. The germline CDR1 and CDR2 sequences are MRHNA and SNTAGT. This CDR3 region has 17 residues. As DNA, the CDR3 is TGTGCCAGCAGTGGGGTTCCCCGGGGGTTTGTTGTAGATACGCAGTATTTT. Translated, it gives CASSGVPRGFVVDTQYF.

V and J are TRBV7-8 and TRBJ2-5; D uncertain. Deletions cut 5 bases from V and 5 bases from J, with 6 bases between. CDR1 and CDR2 from the germline V gene are SGHVS and FQNEAQ. The CDR3 sequence is 11 residues long. The DNA of the CDR3 is TGTGCCAGCAGCCAGGTGGAGACCCAGTACTTC. This gives the protein CASSQVETQYF.